This TCR beta chain came from a study of CD8 T cells in ankylosing spondylitis. Study results and caveats: Disease-associated clones were reportedly significantly overrepresented in matched ankylosing spondylitis synovial fluid. Seemingly characteristic of ankylosing spondylitis blood was a TCR beta motif consisting of eight highly homologous variants.

About this clonotype itself: Its antigen is still unknown.

MiXCR, run by TCRdb on the 5' RACE reads, gives a single entry per CDR3 protein. The table shows some 840,000 distinct CDR3 sequences, with roughly 12% occurring only once. The sample comprised blood, either unsorted or a sorted T cell fraction (not recorded which). The TCR was taken from a male donor with ankylosing spondylitis.

CDR3 loop: CASSQDRPLAGNEQFF. The CDR3 coding sequence is TGCGCCAGCAGCCAAGATCGACCCTTAGCGGGCAATGAGCAGTTCTTC. The chain combines TRBV4-3 with TRBJ2-1; 7 bases are shared with TRBD2. V lost 0 bases and J lost 6; bases outside the gene matches: 8. Germline values: CDR1 LGHNA, CDR2 YSLEER. This CDR3 is 16 amino acids long.